The 17 T cell receptor beta chains reported below all come from one sample, sequenced in a study of blood T cell repertoires in COVID-19. Profiling relied on immunoSEQ multiplex PCR, and the TCRdb table lists in-frame clones only, not all of them. The table records about 190,000 clones, 80% to 90% of them present only once. Sequenced: peripheral blood. These receptors all stem from a man aged 25 to 40 with acute or convalescent COVID-19.

CDR3 sequence reads: CASTTDRARGYTF. The CDR3 region has the DNA TGTGCCAGCACCACTGACAGGGCTAGGGGCTACACCTTC. V usage is TRBV28 and J usage is TRBJ1-2, with 7 bases lining up with TRBD1. Germline CDR1 reads MDHEN; CDR2 reads SYDVKM. V was clipped by 7 bases and J by 8 bases; unmatched bases: 10. This CDR3 comprises 13 residues.

This rearrangement joins TRBV27 to TRBJ2-7, with 9 bases fitting TRBD2. The CDR3 is 16 residues long. The V gene's germline CDR1 is MNHEY and CDR2 SMNVEV (reference sequence). The ends lost 4 bases at V and 3 bases at J; junction bases unmatched: 10. CDR3 sequence (DNA): TGTGCCAGCAGTTCCGCGGGGGGGACTAGCTTCTACGAGCAGTACTTC. Its translation is CASSSAGGTSFYEQYF.

V and J are TRBV5-6 and TRBJ1-5, with a weak D call TRBD1 (5 bases). The CDR3 consists of 16 residues. V lost 0 bases and J 1 base, leaving 11 bases between the germline ends. From germline, CDR1 is SGHDT and CDR2 YYEEEE. The CDR3 here is CASSLAGGGSNQPQHF. Here the CDR3 DNA reads TGTGCCAGCAGCTTGGCGGGGGGAGGAAGCAATCAGCCCCAGCATTTT.

This clone was found once. J is TRBJ1-1 and V is TRBV2; TRBD1 is a possible D gene (6 bases). The germline V gene encodes CDR1 SNHLY and CDR2 FYNNEI. The ends were cut back, 7 bases at V and 5 bases at J, with 8 bases in the middle. The CDR3 sequence is 11 residues long. CDR3 DNA sequence: TGTGCCAGCATTGGACAGACTGAAGCTTTCTTT. This codes for CASIGQTEAFF.

A single count supports this clone. The V call is TRBV13, the J call TRBJ1-2, with 10 bases matching TRBD1. The CDR3 consists of 14 residues. Germline CDR1 PRHDT, CDR2 FYEKMQ (reference sequence). V was pared by 7 bases and J by 6 bases, with 8 bases of the junction left unmatched. CDR3 coding DNA: TGTGCCAGCACGGGACAGGGGAGACAGGATGGCTACACCTTC. The encoded protein is CASTGQGRQDGYTF.

This chain joins TRBV11-2 and TRBJ1-3; D not resolved. Germline V CDR1 and CDR2: SGHAT, FQNNGV. V was shortened by 5 bases and J by 4 bases, with 12 bases between the two germline ends. This CDR3 is 14 amino acids long. The CDR3 nucleotides read TGTGCCAGCAGCCGCGACCTAGTCGGAAACACCATATATTTT. It encodes CASSRDLVGNTIYF.

The chain has TRBV21-1 and TRBJ1-2. TRBV21-1 is listed as a pseudogene. The CDR3 runs 15 residues. The CDR3 DNA is TGTGCCAGCAGCAAAGAGGAGATTTCTAACTATGGCTACACCTTC. Amino acids: CASSKEEISNYGYTF.

This chain links TRBV28 with TRBJ2-7; weak D call: TRBD1 (6 bases). CDR1 and CDR2 from the germline V gene are MDHEN and SYDVKM. The CDR3 length is 15 residues. Between the trimmed V and J ends, which lost 5 bases and 2 bases, there was a span of 16 bases. The CDR3, as DNA: TGTGCCAGCAGTCTTCAAATCAGGGGAACCTACGAGCAGTACTTC. Protein product: CASSLQIRGTYEQYF. The whole variable domain, remainder taken from reference TRBV28 and TRBJ2-7, is DVKVTQSSRYLVKRTGEKVFLECVQDMDHENMFWYRQDPGLGLRLIYFSYDVKMKEKGDIPEGYSVSREKKERFSLILESASTNQTSMYLCASSLQIRGTYEQYFGPGTRLTVT.

The rearrangement uses TRBV28 and TRBJ1-1, with D possibly TRBD1 on 6 matching bases. The CDR3 extends over 14 amino acids. Trimming stripped 4 bases from V and 9 bases from J, with 18 bases between. Germline V CDR1 and CDR2: MDHEN, SYDVKM. The CDR3 DNA reads TGTGCCAGCAGTTCTCCGGGACACGGAATTAAAGCTTTCTTT. Translation: CASSSPGHGIKAFF.

This chain uses TRBV30 with TRBJ1-5, with unresolved D. CDR1 and CDR2 (germline): GTSNPN, SVGIG (reference sequence). This CDR3 has 13 residues. V lost 2 bases and J 6 bases, leaving 11 bases between the germline ends. CDR3 loop: CAWSIGDGQPQHF. CDR3 coding DNA: TGTGCCTGGAGTATCGGGGATGGTCAGCCCCAGCATTTT.

This chain links TRBV5-1 with TRBJ2-5; a weak D match, TRBD2 (6 bases). The V gene's germline CDR1 is SGHRS and CDR2 YFSETQ. V lost 7 bases and J lost 2, with 18 bases in between. The CDR3 loop spans 15 amino acids. The CDR3 DNA reads as TGCGCCAGCGGGCTTAGCGGTATAATTCAAGAGACCCAGTACTTC. Amino acid sequence: CASGLSGIIQETQYF. Looking up the rest from reference TRBV5-1 and TRBJ2-5 gives the full variable domain: KAGVTQTPRYLIKTRGQQVTLSCSPISGHRSVSWYQQTPGQGLQFLFEYFSETQRNKGNFPGRFSGRQFSNSRSEMNVSTLELGDSALYLCASGLSGIIQETQYFGPGTRLLVL.

This chain uses TRBV19 with TRBJ1-3, with no clear D. Germline lookup yields CDR1 LNHDA and CDR2 SQIVND (reference sequence). This CDR3 contains 16 residues. V gave up 7 bases and J gave up 2 bases, with 18 bases separating them. The CDR3 sequence: CASTLQRNRPGNTIYF. CDR3 nucleotide sequence: TGTGCCAGTACCTTACAGCGGAACAGACCTGGAAACACCATATATTTT.

The chain links TRBV6-5 to TRBJ1-2; 9 bases align to TRBD1. Germline-derived CDR1 and CDR2 are MNHEY and SVGAGI. Germline trimming cut 2 bases from V and 12 bases from J; bases unmatched to any gene: 7. CDR3 length: 13 residues. In DNA, the CDR3 is TGTGCCAGCAGTTACCGGGACAGGGCATCTCACACCTTC. This codes for CASSYRDRASHTF.

V is TRBV2 and J is TRBJ1-1, with TRBD1 matching over 7 bases. The CDR3 sequence is 12 residues long. Germline trimming cut 8 bases from V and 3 bases from J; bases unmatched to any gene: 3. The germline gives CDR1 SNHLY, CDR2 FYNNEI. The DNA of the CDR3 is TGTGCCAGCCAGGGGGTCTACACTGAAGCTTTCTTT. Protein sequence: CASQGVYTEAFF.

This chain connects TRBV28 to TRBJ1-6; 9 bases fit TRBD1. V lost 2 bases to trimming and J lost 9 bases; unmatched junction nucleotides: 5. Germline V lookup: CDR1 MDHEN, CDR2 SYDVKM. This CDR3 is built from 15 residues. CDR3 sequence reads: CASSLQGQGFSPLHF. The CDR3 bases are TGTGCCAGCAGTTTACAGGGACAGGGTTTTTCACCCCTCCACTTT.

The genes are TRBV9 and TRBJ2-1; 9 bases agree with TRBD1. Germline lookup yields CDR1 SGDLS and CDR2 YYNGEE. Trimming removed 3 bases from V and 6 bases from J; junction bases left unmatched: 4. There are 14 residues in the CDR3. The CDR3 sequence is CASSGRDRVNEQFF. Written as DNA, the CDR3 is TGTGCCAGCAGCGGCCGGGACAGGGTCAATGAGCAGTTCTTC. The variable domain in full, with the rest retrieved from reference TRBV9 and TRBJ2-1, is DSGVTQTPKHLITATGQRVTLRCSPRSGDLSVYWYQQSLDQGLQFLIQYYNGEERAKGNILERFSAQQFPDLHSELNLSSLELGDSALYFCASSGRDRVNEQFFGPGTRLTVL.

CDR3 sequence reads: CASSRGSGTYNEQFF. CDR3 in DNA: TGTGCCAGCAGCCGGGGGAGCGGCACCTACAATGAGCAGTTCTTC. The chain employs TRBV7-6 and TRBJ2-1, with D possibly matching TRBD2 (6 bases). V lost 5 bases to trimming and J lost 2 bases, with 13 bases between them. CDR1 is SGHVS and CDR2 is FNYEAQ in the germline V gene. The CDR3 length is 15 residues.